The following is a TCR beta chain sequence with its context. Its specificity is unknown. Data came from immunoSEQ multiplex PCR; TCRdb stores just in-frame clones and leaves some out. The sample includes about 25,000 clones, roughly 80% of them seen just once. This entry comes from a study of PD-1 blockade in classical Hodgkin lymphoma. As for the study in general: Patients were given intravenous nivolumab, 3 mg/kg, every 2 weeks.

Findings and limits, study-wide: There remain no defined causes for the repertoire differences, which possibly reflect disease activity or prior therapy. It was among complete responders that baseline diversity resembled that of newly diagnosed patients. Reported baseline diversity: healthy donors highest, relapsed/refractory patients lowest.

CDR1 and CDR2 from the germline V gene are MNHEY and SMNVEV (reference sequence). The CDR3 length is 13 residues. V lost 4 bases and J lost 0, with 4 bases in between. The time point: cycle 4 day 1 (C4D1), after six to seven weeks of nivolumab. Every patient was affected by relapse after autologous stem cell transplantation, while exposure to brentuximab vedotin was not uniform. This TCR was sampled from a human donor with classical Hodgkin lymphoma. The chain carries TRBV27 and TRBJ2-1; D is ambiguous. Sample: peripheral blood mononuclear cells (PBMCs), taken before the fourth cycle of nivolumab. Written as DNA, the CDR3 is TGTGCCAGCAGTTACAGCTCCTACAATGAGCAGTTCTTC. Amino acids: CASSYSSYNEQFF.